The following is a T cell receptor (beta chain) sequence with its context. This clone has only a few counts. Its antigen specificity is not known. No base quality values were provided; no much bigger clone lies one nucleotide off. The cohort was made up of approximately 700 healthy bone marrow donors. At the time of sampling, all cohort members were nominally healthy, though unrecorded immune exposures were likely present. The donor was CMV seronegative and was included in the group of hundreds of seronegative cohort members. Every donor gave a peripheral blood sample, and the peripheral blood mononuclear cells from that sample were used for TCR beta sequencing. The Qiagen DNeasy Blood Extraction Kit was used to extract genomic DNA from the blood cell samples. The source of the sample is a study of cytomegalovirus exposure and HLA in healthy donors (dated by TCRdb to the late 2010s). About the full investigation: According to an earlier analysis of a few hundred of the donors, some 180 million T cells yielded 117 million unique TCR beta sequences and 276 Gb of sequence data. An early release covering 550 to 650 HLA-typed donors comprised about 300 gigabases of sequencing data and tens of millions of unique TCR sequences. Among some 410 genotyped donors of the cohort, an average of roughly 230,000 unique TCR beta nucleotide sequences was sequenced per donor, of which 15% to 20% were non-productive. Genome-wide SNP genotypes for about 60% of the roughly 700 donors were used in a later genetic analysis, which treated that subset as a discovery cohort. Of the 398 genotyped donors, 65% to 90% fell in the genetic ancestry cluster associated with self-reported Caucasian donors. About 5 DR-DQ haplotypes were handled as single units for association and clustering, since linkage in the cohort was strong. The T cell repertoires of under 700 subjects were profiled by immunosequencing and related to cytomegalovirus serostatus. High-throughput TCR immunosequencing, statistical association of individual TCRs with disease status, and machine learning were combined to predict cytomegalovirus infection status. In addition to the first cohort of around 670 subjects, a separate validation cohort of 130 or so different subjects was used. In an earlier analysis of several hundred of the donors, high-throughput TCR beta sequencing was used to judge whether each TCR beta V gene segment behaved as functional or pseudogenic. HLA typing covered class I and class II loci at four-digit resolution. Donor age, sex, ethnicity and CMV serostatus were compiled alongside the repertoire data. Rather than drawing on any new phenotypic data, the later analysis identified candidate immune exposures from TCR beta sequences and the way those sequences occurred across donors. The number of donors typed differed by locus, with roughly 620-640 for A, B, C, DRB1 and DQB1, roughly 520 for DQA1, about 610 for DPA1, and 472 for DPB1. The study was designed to test whether signatures of past pathogen exposure could be identified by cataloging public T cell receptors. All discovery cohort repertoires had been generated on a single sequencing platform. A later analysis re-examined previously published TCR beta repertoires from over 500 donors and added high-resolution HLA genotyping to investigate patterns of TCR occurrence.

From the germline V gene (reference sequence), CDR1 is GTSNPN and CDR2 is SVGIG. The V end gives up 0 bases and the J end 5 bases, leaving 10 bases in the junction not matched to a gene. Including cysteine and phenylalanine, the CDR3 has 16 amino acids. This entry keeps only the CDR3 DNA: 48 bases, framed from base 1. Broader findings and caveats from the paper: In a later analysis, several top co-occurrence clusters were reported to appear linked to parvovirus B19, influenza, CMV and Epstein-Barr virus. Only TCR beta chains were sequenced in this cohort, and the absence of alpha or paired-chain data limited detectable features. A further reported finding was that TCR beta sequences accurately predicted the HLA-A and HLA-B alleles for most subjects in the first cohort. A cluster of highly shared sequence variants was judged likely to represent a technical artifact of the sequencing pipeline. According to the authors, the approach could potentially be generalized to other disease states and immunological phenotypes. In a later analysis, TCR association rates were found to vary across HLA loci, with the most associated TCRs seen for DRB1 alleles and the fewest for HLA-C alleles. Correlated functional status among segregating V segments might reflect linkage disequilibrium, but an unknown experimental factor could not be ruled out. Across donors, most TCR sequences were observed very rarely, whereas some public TCRs were present in many individuals. In a later analysis, around 17,000 TCR beta sequences were associated with specific HLA alleles at a false discovery rate of 0.05. A few of the identified cytomegalovirus-associated TCR beta chains were confirmed in vitro to be specific for cytomegalovirus antigens. Because some donors lacked HLA typing at each locus, the association tests relied only on the typed subset. In an earlier analysis of 587 of the donors, most TCR beta V segments appeared in productive rearrangements about 90% or about 30% of the time, broadly matching IMGT annotations. Some IMGT-functional V segments, including TRBV6-2 and TRBV6-3, could not be told apart with the 87-base-pair reads, so those segments were excluded. A later analysis found that most CMV-associated TCR beta chains appeared HLA-restricted, with HLA associations seemingly driven largely by CMV exposure. In the study, 150 to 200 TCR beta chains were listed as associated with cytomegalovirus. Compared with equally common non-associated chains, HLA-associated TCR beta chains in a later analysis were more clonally expanded and had lower generation probabilities. An association between a missense DCLRE1C variant and V-gene and J-gene trimming of TCR beta chains was found in a later genetic analysis and replicated in an independent cohort. Presence/absence analyses assumed roughly uniform sequencing depth across donors, an assumption that may not hold. A later genetic analysis reported fewer N-insertions in productive TCRs among donors in an Asian-associated ancestry cluster than the roughly 700-donor mean. For the cohort, immune exposure information was limited to CMV serostatus. When HLA alleles, especially DR and DQ, strongly co-occurred, TCR associations were difficult to assign to individual alleles. In both the original and validation cohorts, the classifier was reported to diagnose cytomegalovirus status with high specificity and sensitivity. Because counts were too low, fewer than 20 rarely observed V segments, including chromosome 9 orphons, were excluded from the earlier analysis of some 540 of the donors.

Libraries were prepared through the immunoSEQ multiplex PCR assay. A mixture of 60 forward primers for TCR Vbeta segments and 13 reverse primers for TCR Jbeta segments was used in the multiplex PCR. The CDR3 region of rearranged TCR beta genes was amplified from genomic DNA with a multiplex PCR assay. Amplified TCR beta libraries were sequenced as 87-base-pair reads on the Illumina HiSeq System. The authors' analysis ran thus. A later analysis tallied roughly 76 million unique TCR beta chains across the 650 to 750 repertoires, and about 10 million of those chains were shared by two or more donors. To remove PCR and sequencing errors, raw reads were error-corrected and collapsed into unique sequences using a nearest-neighbor algorithm that merged closely related sequences. To assign V, D and J gene segments, CDR3 sequences were aligned to IMGT reference sequences. Each retained sequence needed at least a six-nucleotide match to both a V gene segment and a J gene segment. A rearrangement counted as productive if the CDR3 had no stop codons and remained in frame with V and J, and every other rearrangement counted as non-productive. CDR3 was defined according to IMGT convention as the region running from the second conserved V-encoded cysteine to the conserved J-encoded phenylalanine. In an earlier analysis of just under 600 of the donors, sequences lacking an unambiguous match to a single V gene segment were excluded. An earlier analysis of 500 to 700 of the donors classified V segments as functional when productive rearrangements were above 56.7% and as segregating when the standard deviation between donors was above 5%. To diagnose cytomegalovirus status from the catalog of TCR beta chain sequences, a statistical classification framework was built. A later analysis assigned V and J genes by comparing TCR nucleotide sequences with IMGT/GENE-DB human TR gene sequences. A later analysis assigned CDR3 sequences and most-parsimonious VDJ recombination scenarios with the TCRdist pipeline. In a later analysis, each TCR beta chain was defined by its CDR3 amino acid sequence together with its V-gene family, and reads lacking a unique V-gene family were excluded. To address suspected cross-contamination and a sequencing artifact, a later analysis removed a few hundred highly shared, low-generation-probability nucleotide sequences. For each public chain, a later analysis derived a clonal expansion index from normalized ranks of inferred template counts within each repertoire. In a later analysis, generation probabilities were computed with a VDJ recombination model fitted to out-of-frame rearrangements, and the resulting probabilities were checked against IGoR. In a later analysis, hypergeometric tests were used to score TCR-TCR, TCR-HLA and TCR-CMV co-occurrence, with a repertoire-size bias correction applied to TCR pairs. To estimate false discovery rates, a later analysis permuted the HLA or CMV assignments 20 times. A later analysis grouped co-occurring TCRs with DBSCAN, adding TCRdist sequence similarity when clustering within HLA-allele-positive subsets. Co-occurrence clustering excluded repertoires with fewer than 30,000 or more than 120,000 public chains, plus five with anomalous nucleotide sharing. In TCRdb, the immuneACCESS table is reduced to in-frame sequences with V and J assigned. These tables do not hold every clone; where another copy was compared, an unresolved V gene accounts for under half, and the others remain unexplained. V and J calls plus clone size are reproduced from that table; the DNA served to infer D and trimming. The sample includes fewer than 250,000 clones, with around 75% observed a single time. The ten largest clones take up 1.8% of the sample.

Sequenced material: PBMCs. The receptor comes from a woman aged 30 to 39 in good health and CMV-seronegative. This chain joins TRBV30 to TRBJ2-1; a stretch of 7 junction bases matches TRBD2. The CDR3 is CAWSVRRLAAHNEQFF. The nucleotides read TGTGCCTGGAGTGTACGGAGGCTAGCGGCCCACAATGAGCAGTTCTTC.